The table lists the clone carrying this T cell receptor (beta chain) with many counts. This record belongs to a study of T cell repertoires in cytomegalovirus infection. This CDR3 has 15 amino acids. CDR1 SGHTA and CDR2 FQGNSA come from the germline V gene. Trimming took 1 base from V and 4 from J, leaving 11 bases between them. Using its own MiXCR run on the reads, TCRdb lists one record per CDR3 protein. The table records roughly 300,000 distinct CDR3 sequences, roughly 9.5% of them present only once. V and J are TRBV7-2 and TRBJ2-1; D is possibly TRBD2 (6 bases). Sequenced input: PBMCs. The TCR comes from a human donor in good health (CMV status not recorded). Some clones in this sample may be carry-over from other donors' samples. CDR3 coding DNA: TGTGCCAGCAGCTTAGATAGCGGCGCGTACAATGAGCAGTTCTTC. Its translation is CASSLDSGAYNEQFF.